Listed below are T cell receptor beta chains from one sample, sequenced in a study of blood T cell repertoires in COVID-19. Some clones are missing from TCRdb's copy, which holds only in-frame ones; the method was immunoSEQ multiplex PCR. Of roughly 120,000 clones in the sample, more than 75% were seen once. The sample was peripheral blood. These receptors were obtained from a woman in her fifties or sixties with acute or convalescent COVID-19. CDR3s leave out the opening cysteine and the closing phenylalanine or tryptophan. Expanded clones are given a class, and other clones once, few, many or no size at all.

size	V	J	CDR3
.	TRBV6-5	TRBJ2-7	ASRTRQGAYEQY
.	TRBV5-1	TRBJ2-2	ASSLEASGVINTGELF
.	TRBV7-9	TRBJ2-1	ASSFGQGGYNEQF
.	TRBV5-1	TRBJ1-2	ASSLGQNYGYT
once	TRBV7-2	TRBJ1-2	ASSLQYNYGYT
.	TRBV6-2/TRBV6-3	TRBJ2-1	ASSDRNEQF
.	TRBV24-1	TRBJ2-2	ATSGDLNTGELF
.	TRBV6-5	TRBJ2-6	AIFIGANVLT
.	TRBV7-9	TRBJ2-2	ASSLRATGELF
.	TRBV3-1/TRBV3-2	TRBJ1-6	ASSQDSHPNSPLH
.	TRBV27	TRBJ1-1	ASSGVTGRAF
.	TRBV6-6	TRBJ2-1	ASSPYFELSRNEQF
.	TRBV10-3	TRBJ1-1	AISESAYRVGYTEAF
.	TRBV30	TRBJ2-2	ACRQNGELF